This paragraph reports one TCR beta chain. Produced via immunoSEQ multiplex PCR; TCRdb's table is partial and in-frame only. The sample lists hundreds of thousands of clones, roughly 88% seen once, with around 0.0094% in the top ten. The data were obtained in a study of shared T cell receptors in the human thymus. The CDR3 spans 15 residues. The V gene lost 0 bases and the J gene lost 9 bases, with 16 bases spanning the gap. The germline V gene encodes CDR1 SGHRS and CDR2 YFSETQ. Separately, the same data were catalogued under a study of human thymus T cells. As that report states: It was healthy Finnish infants having corrective surgery for congenital heart defects who were the donors. Thymic material originated from resections removed in the course of corrective heart surgery. Both thymic and peripheral blood repertoires showed apparently biased V and J usage. Related research described thymic repertoires that were highly overlapping among unrelated individuals.

Sequences were obtained from thymocytes. This sequence was found in a girl under two years old with a congenital heart defect. This chain joins TRBV5-1 and TRBJ2-1; TRBD2 is a possible D gene (7 bases). The CDR3 loop is CASSLGAGAVSEQFF. CDR3 nucleotide sequence: TGCGCCAGCAGCTTGGGGGCGGGGGCGGTCTCTGAGCAGTTCTTC.